This entry is about one T cell receptor beta chain. Antigen specificity is unknown. The data were obtained in a study of graft-versus-host responses after intestinal transplantation. Trimming cost V 4 bases and J 10 bases, with 11 bases left between them. CDR1 SGHNT and CDR2 YYREEE come from the germline V gene (reference sequence). The CDR3 length is 11 residues. This table comes from immunoSEQ multiplex PCR, and its TCRdb copy is limited to in-frame clones, with some not included. The table includes under 20,000 clones, approximately 86% detected once. Regarding the study as a whole: Peak circulating GvH clone levels tracked with early post-transplant HvG declines.

J is TRBJ1-1 and V is TRBV5-4, with a possible D match to TRBD1 (5 bases). The receptor's source is a human patient who received an intestinal transplant, so some T cells may come from the graft donor. The source was PBMCs, collected about 240 days after intestinal transplant. CDR3 loop: CASSPDIRAFF. In DNA, the CDR3 is TGTGCCAGCAGCCCGGACATAAGAGCTTTCTTT.